The 29 T cell receptor beta chains below come from one sample, sequenced in a study of blood T cell repertoires in COVID-19. Some clones are missing from TCRdb's copy, which holds only in-frame ones; the method was immunoSEQ multiplex PCR. The sample consists of about 78,000 clones, around 90% of them appearing once. Sequences were obtained from peripheral blood. The receptors were gathered from a woman aged 50 to 60 in a cohort sampled during active COVID-19.

This chain links TRBV5-1 with TRBJ1-2; the D is unclear. V was shortened by 5 bases and J by 6 bases, with 20 bases between the two germline ends. The CDR3 sequence is 15 residues long. CDR1 is SGHRS, CDR2 YFSETQ, per germline. The DNA for the CDR3 is TGCGCCAGCAGTCCCGGACGGACTCTCTTGGATGGCTACACCTTC. Translation: CASSPGRTLLDGYTF.

The rearrangement uses TRBV18 and TRBJ1-1, with D possibly TRBD1 on 6 matching bases. Germline V CDR1 and CDR2: KGHSH, LQKENI. Between the trimmed V and J ends, which lost 6 bases and 7 bases, there was a span of 15 bases. This CDR3 contains 13 residues. CDR3 DNA sequence: TGTGCCAGCTCTTTCAGGGGCCAGGGTGAAGCTTTCTTT. Amino acid sequence: CASSFRGQGEAFF.

This sequence joins TRBV5-1 and TRBJ1-3; D unresolved. Per germline, CDR1 SGHRS and CDR2 YFSETQ. Between the trimmed V and J ends, which lost 0 bases and 6 bases, there was a span of 10 bases. The CDR3 length is 14 residues. The CDR3 DNA reads as TGCGCCAGCAGCTTGGCCGAGGGAGTAAACACCATATATTTT. It is translated as CASSLAEGVNTIYF.

This chain joins TRBV2 and TRBJ2-7, with D possibly being TRBD2 (6 bases). The CDR3 spans 15 residues. The V end was cut by 8 bases, the J end by 0 bases, with 17 bases between. CDR1 SNHLY and CDR2 FYNNEI come from the germline V gene. Here the CDR3 DNA reads TGTGCCAGCCGTGGGAAGCGGGTTTACTCCTACGAGCAGTACTTC. Encoded protein: CASRGKRVYSYEQYF.

The chain is built from TRBV18 and TRBJ1-1; 9 bases are shared with TRBD1. CDR1 is KGHSH, CDR2 LQKENI, per germline. This CDR3 spans 14 amino acids. The V gene end was trimmed by 6 bases and the J gene end by 2 bases; junction bases not matched to a gene: 4. The CDR3 DNA reads as TGTGCCAGCTCCGTGGACAGGGGAAACACTGAAGCTTTCTTT. As protein: CASSVDRGNTEAFF.

This chain joins TRBV19 and TRBJ2-3; possible D gene TRBD2, 6 bases. Looked up from germline, CDR1 is LNHDA and CDR2 is SQIVND (reference sequence). V was clipped by 2 bases and J by 3 bases, with 12 bases between them. The CDR3 sequence is 15 residues long. The CDR3 here is CASSIKAGSTDTQYF. CDR3 DNA: TGTGCCAGTAGTATAAAGGCGGGAAGTACAGATACGCAGTATTTT.

The rearrangement uses TRBV28 and TRBJ2-7; 11 bases agree with TRBD2. Germline-derived CDR1 and CDR2 are MDHEN and SYDVKM. With 5 bases clipped from V and 5 bases from J, the junction kept 20 bases outside the gene matches. The CDR3 loop spans 19 amino acids. The CDR3 DNA reads as TGTGCCAGCAGTCCGACGGTCGGTTGGGTAGCGGGAGGGCCGGACGAGCAGTACTTC. This codes for CASSPTVGWVAGGPDEQYF.

The chain uses TRBV30 and TRBJ2-1; the match to TRBD2 covers 14 bases. The length of the CDR3 is 15 residues. CDR1 GTSNPN and CDR2 SVGIG come from the germline V gene (reference sequence). V trimming: 2 bases; J trimming: 7 bases; junction bases outside the gene matches: 4. As DNA, the CDR3 is TGTGCCTGGAGTCCGACTAGCGGGAGGGCGAATGAGCAGTTCTTC. This gives the protein CAWSPTSGRANEQFF.

The genes are TRBV11-1 and TRBJ1-3; D not certain. The CDR3 is made up of 15 amino acids. Deletions cut 4 bases from V and 4 bases from J, with 14 bases between. In germline, CDR1 is SGHAT, CDR2 FQDESV (reference sequence). The CDR3 protein is CASSSRRPGGNTIYF. CDR3 bases: TGTGCCAGCAGCTCCCGCCGGCCAGGAGGAAACACCATATATTTT.

The chain carries TRBV28 and TRBJ1-1; 9 positions match TRBD1. The CDR3 is 15 residues long. The J segment lost 4 bases and the V segment lost 5 bases, leaving 8 bases of the junction unmatched. Germline V lookup: CDR1 MDHEN, CDR2 SYDVKM. CDR3 nucleotides: TGTGCCAGCAGTGTCGGGACAGGGAAATTCACTGAAGCTTTCTTT. Amino acids: CASSVGTGKFTEAFF.

CDR3 nucleotides: TGTGCCAGCAGCTTGACAGGGGGCTACAATGAGCAGTTCTTC. Its protein product is CASSLTGGYNEQFF. The genes are TRBV5-4 and TRBJ2-1, with 8 bases matching TRBD1. The CDR3 is 14 residues long. V was pared by 1 base and J by 3 bases, with 0 bases of the junction left unmatched. Germline CDR1 reads SGHNT; CDR2 reads YYREEE (reference sequence).

This chain joins TRBV7-9 and TRBJ2-3; TRBD2 matches at 8 bases. V shed 7 bases, J shed 3 bases, and the junction held 15 bases outside the gene matches. CDR3 length: 17 amino acids. Germline assignment: CDR1 SEHNR and CDR2 FQNEAQ (reference sequence). This CDR3 is CASTNGLTGGPTDTQYF. CDR3 nucleotide sequence: TGTGCCAGCACCAATGGGCTGACGGGAGGGCCGACAGATACGCAGTATTTT.

The gene calls are TRBV28 and TRBJ1-1, with 9 bases matching TRBD1. The J segment lost 4 bases and the V segment lost 7 bases, leaving 13 bases of the junction unmatched. CDR1 MDHEN and CDR2 SYDVKM come from the germline V gene. This CDR3 is 16 amino acids long. CDR3 in DNA: TGTGCCAGCACCACTCCGGGACAGGGTTTGAGCACTGAAGCTTTCTTT. Its protein is CASTTPGQGLSTEAFF.

The chain employs TRBV14 and TRBJ1-2; D is ambiguous. The V and J ends lost 1 base and 8 bases respectively, with 8 bases between them. The germline CDR1 and CDR2 sequences are SGHDN and FVKESK. The CDR3 is 12 residues long. The CDR3 coding sequence is TGTGCCAGCAGCCAAGGAGGTTGGGGCTACACCTTC. Translation: CASSQGGWGYTF.

The chain employs TRBV19 and TRBJ2-1; D gene ambiguous. Germline V gene sequence: CDR1 LNHDA, CDR2 SQIVND (reference sequence). CDR3 size: 12 residues. Deletions cut 1 base from V and 9 bases from J, with 7 bases between. The CDR3 sequence is CASSIGPSEQFF. CDR3 DNA: TGTGCCAGTAGTATAGGTCCTAGTGAGCAGTTCTTC.

This clone was observed once. The gene calls are TRBV28 and TRBJ1-2, with 8 bases lining up with TRBD1. This CDR3 has 14 amino acids. CDR1 is MDHEN and CDR2 is SYDVKM in the germline V gene. With V trimmed by 3 bases and J by 5 bases, 5 bases remained unmatched. CDR3 residues: CASSLDRELYGYTF. CDR3 in DNA: TGTGCCAGCAGTTTGGACAGGGAGTTATATGGCTACACCTTC.

V gene TRBV7-2 combines with J gene TRBJ2-3; 8 bases map to TRBD2. The CDR3 spans 15 residues. Germline V lookup: CDR1 SGHTA, CDR2 FQGNSA. V lost 5 bases to trimming and J lost 5 bases; unmatched junction nucleotides: 9. The CDR3, as DNA: TGTGCCAGCAGCAGAGTAGCGGGATTCGAAGATACGCAGTATTTT. Protein: CASSRVAGFEDTQYF.

This clone was detected a few times. The chain employs TRBV7-9 and TRBJ2-7; D possibly corresponds to TRBD2 (6 bases). Germline V gene lookup returns CDR1 SEHNR and CDR2 FQNEAQ (reference sequence). The CDR3 loop spans 13 amino acids. V dropped 5 bases and J dropped 3 bases, with 11 bases sitting between them. CDR3 DNA: TGTGCCAGCAGCCGAGGGACTTACTACGAGCAGTACTTC. Translating gives CASSRGTYYEQYF.

This clone was seen more than once but under ten times. V is TRBV28 and J is TRBJ2-4; possibly TRBD1 for D (5 bases). Germline V gene data show CDR1 as MDHEN and CDR2 as SYDVKM. Between the trimmed V and J ends, which lost 5 bases and 6 bases, there was a span of 17 bases. This CDR3 contains 15 residues. CDR3 sequence reads: CASSTPNTRVNIQYF. The CDR3 DNA is TGTGCCAGCAGTACCCCGAACACCAGGGTAAACATTCAGTACTTC.

Here the CDR3 reads CASRGVSTEAFF. The DNA of the CDR3 is TGTGCCAGCAGAGGGGTGAGCACTGAAGCTTTCTTT. The chain links TRBV27 to TRBJ1-1; weak D call: TRBD1 (5 bases). Germline V CDR1 and CDR2: MNHEY, SMNVEV (reference sequence). Trimming removed 6 bases from V and 4 bases from J, with 9 bases in between. The CDR3 sequence is 12 residues long.

This chain uses TRBV5-1 with TRBJ1-2, with TRBD1 identical over 7 bases. The CDR3 length is 17 residues. The germline V gene encodes CDR1 SGHRS and CDR2 YFSETQ. V was clipped by 4 bases and J by 3 bases; unmatched bases: 15. DNA of the CDR3: TGCGCCAGCAGCCCGGGACAGACAGGGACCAAGGACTATGGCTACACCTTC. Amino acid sequence: CASSPGQTGTKDYGYTF.

This sequence joins TRBV6-5 and TRBJ1-1; D call uncertain. The CDR3 has 14 amino acids. Germline loops: CDR1 MNHEY, CDR2 SVGAGI. V was clipped by 8 bases and J by 0 bases, with 13 bases between them. In DNA form, the CDR3 reads TGTGCCAGCTTGTCCCGCCACATGAACACTGAAGCTTTCTTT. Translating it yields CASLSRHMNTEAFF.

This rearrangement joins TRBV10-2 to TRBJ2-1, with TRBD2 matching 9 bases. CDR3 length: 15 amino acids. Germline-derived CDR1 and CDR2 are WSHSY and SAAADI. V lost 7 bases and J lost 10; bases outside the gene matches: 14. The CDR3 DNA sequence: TGCGCCAGCATTGGCCGGATAGCGGGAGTAGGGGAGCAGTTCTTC. Residues: CASIGRIAGVGEQFF.

The V and J genes are TRBV20-1 and TRBJ2-7; tentatively, D is TRBD1 (6 bases). V dropped 5 bases and J dropped 4 bases, with 18 bases sitting between them. Germline-derived CDR1 and CDR2 are DFQATT and SNEGSKA (reference sequence). The CDR3 has 14 amino acids. The CDR3 loop reads CSAGDRPLHYEQYF. The CDR3, as DNA: TGCAGTGCTGGTGACAGGCCCCTCCATTACGAGCAGTACTTC.

This chain connects TRBV10-3 to TRBJ2-1; 8 bases align to TRBD1. The CDR3 is 14 amino acids. Germline CDR1 ENHRY, CDR2 SYGVKD. V dropped 5 bases and J dropped 5; count of bases not matched to a gene: 5. In DNA form, the CDR3 reads TGTGCCATCAGTCAGACAGGGGAAAACAATGAGCAGTTCTTC. Translated: CAISQTGENNEQFF.

The V call is TRBV28, the J call TRBJ2-5; 14 nucleotides agree with TRBD2. Trimming took 8 bases from V and 4 from J; bases not matched to a gene: 9. CDR1 MDHEN and CDR2 SYDVKM come from the germline V gene. CDR3 length equals 16 residues. The CDR3, as DNA: TGTGCCAGCCCGCCCGGACTAGCGGGAGGTCGAGAGACCCAGTACTTC. This sequence encodes CASPPGLAGGRETQYF.

The V call is TRBV19, the J call TRBJ2-1; D may be TRBD2 (5 bases). There are 12 residues in the CDR3. Germline CDR1 and CDR2: LNHDA and SQIVND (reference sequence). The V gene lost 3 bases and the J gene lost 6 bases, with 6 bases spanning the gap. Here the CDR3 DNA reads TGTGCCAGTAGTATCCGGGGCAATGAGCAGTTCTTC. Translation: CASSIRGNEQFF.

The genes are TRBV10-3 and TRBJ2-7; D is possibly TRBD2 (6 bases). Per the germline V gene, CDR1 is ENHRY and CDR2 is SYGVKD. The length of the CDR3 is 13 residues. V lost 4 bases, J lost 1 base, and 8 bases lay in between. The CDR3 sequence is CAISGDSSYEQYF. The CDR3 DNA sequence: TGTGCCATCAGTGGGGACTCATCCTACGAGCAGTACTTC.

The rearrangement links TRBV5-1 to TRBJ2-7; D might be TRBD1 (6 bases). V lost 1 base and J 5 bases, leaving 10 bases between the germline ends. Germline values: CDR1 SGHRS, CDR2 YFSETQ. The CDR3 is 13 amino acids. CDR3 sequence: CASSLTGSHEQYF. CDR3 DNA: TGCGCCAGCAGCTTGACAGGGTCGCACGAGCAGTACTTC.